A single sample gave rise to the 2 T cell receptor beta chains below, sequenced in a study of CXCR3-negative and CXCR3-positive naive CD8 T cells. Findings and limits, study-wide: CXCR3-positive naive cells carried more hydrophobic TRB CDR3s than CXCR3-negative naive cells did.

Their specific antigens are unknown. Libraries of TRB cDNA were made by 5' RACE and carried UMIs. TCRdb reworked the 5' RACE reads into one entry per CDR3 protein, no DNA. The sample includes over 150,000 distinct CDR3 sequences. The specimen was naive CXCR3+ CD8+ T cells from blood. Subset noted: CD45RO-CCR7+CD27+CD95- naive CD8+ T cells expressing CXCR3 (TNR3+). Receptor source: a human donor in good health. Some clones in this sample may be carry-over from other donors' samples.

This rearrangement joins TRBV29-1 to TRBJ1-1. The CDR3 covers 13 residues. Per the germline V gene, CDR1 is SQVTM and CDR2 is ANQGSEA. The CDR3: CSVDVAGNTEAFF.

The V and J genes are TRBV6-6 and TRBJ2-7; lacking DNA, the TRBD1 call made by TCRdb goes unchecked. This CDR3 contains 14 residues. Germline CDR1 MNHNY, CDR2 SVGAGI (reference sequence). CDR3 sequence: CASSPGRVTYEQYF.